A few counts support the clone carrying this T cell receptor (beta chain). The data were taken from a study of early T cells in non-severe SARS-CoV-2 infection. Study-level information: RNA in bulk from unsorted whole blood was sequenced, and chains were unpaired.

Trimming took 1 base from V and 3 from J; bases not matched to a gene: 8. The CDR3 covers 17 residues. The germline V gene has CDR1 SGHTA and CDR2 FQGNSA. Unique molecular identifiers were affixed to single, distinct cDNA molecules. TCRdb re-analysed the 5' RACE reads in MiXCR, keeping a single row per CDR3 protein. Among 52,000 or so distinct CDR3 sequences listed, under 7.5% were seen once. The receptor was derived from an adult who was a healthcare worker with PCR-confirmed SARS-CoV-2 infection or an uninfected control (not recorded which). J is TRBJ2-1 and V is TRBV7-2; 8 bases map to TRBD1. The material sequenced was whole blood, taken at baseline. CDR3 DNA: TGTGCCAGCAGCTTAGAGGCCCGGACAGGGATCTACAATGAGCAGTTCTTC. Translation: CASSLEARTGIYNEQFF.